This is a list of T cell receptor beta chains from one sample in a study of T-cell memory formation after mild COVID-19. Via MiXCR, TCRdb re-called the 5' RACE reads, giving one row per CDR3 protein. Here the sample spans 40,000 to 60,000 distinct CDR3 sequences, around 12% being singletons. Specimen: PBMCs or a T cell subset sorted from them (not recorded which). These receptors were obtained from a man between 18 and 35 years old who had mild COVID-19 (a few samples of this study predate the infection). Cell type and time point are not known. The CDR3 runs from the conserved cysteine through the conserved F or W. A D gene is named only where the DNA matches it firmly. The size entry is marked missing in some rows and otherwise reads once, few, many or a size class.

-	TRBV4-3	-	TRBJ1-6	CASSQALSSYNSPLHF	TGCGCCAGCAGCCAGGCCCTTAGCTCCTATAATTCACCCCTCCACTTT
TRBD2	TRBV4-2	many	TRBJ2-3	CASSQPLAGGDTDTQYF	TGTGCCAGCAGCCAACCACTAGCGGGGGGGGACACAGATACGCAGTATTTT
-	TRBV6-1	few	TRBJ2-5	CASSERWRETQYF	TGTGCCAGCAGTGAAAGGTGGCGGGAGACCCAGTACTTC
TRBD2	TRBV10-3	-	TRBJ2-1	CAISGTTPYNEQFF	TGTGCCATCTCCGGGACTACTCCTTACAATGAGCAGTTCTTC
-	TRBV20-1	-	TRBJ1-2	CSARAKGRPDGYTF	TGCAGTGCTAGGGCTAAAGGCCGACCGGACGGCTACACCTTC
TRBD1	TRBV5-1	-	TRBJ2-5	CASSPWTGAETQYF	TGCGCCAGCAGCCCCTGGACAGGGGCAGAGACCCAGTACTTC
-	TRBV5-6	-	TRBJ1-2	CASSSQSGRFGYTF	TGTGCCAGCAGTTCTCAGTCCGGAAGGTTTGGCTACACCTTC
TRBD1	TRBV7-2	few	TRBJ1-2	CASSTGQGGLGYTF	TGTGCCAGCAGCACCGGACAGGGAGGGTTAGGCTACACCTTC
-	TRBV2	few	TRBJ2-7	CASRSPVGEQYF	TGTGCCAGCCGGAGCCCTGTGGGCGAGCAGTACTTC
-	TRBV14	-	TRBJ1-4	CASSQDFSAGKSEKLFF	TGTGCCAGCAGCCAAGATTTTTCGGCAGGGAAAAGTGAAAAACTGTTTTTT
TRBD1	TRBV18	few	TRBJ2-7	CASSPGQGETYEQYF	TGTGCCAGCTCACCGGGACAGGGGGAAACCTACGAGCAGTACTTC
-	TRBV2	-	TRBJ1-5	CASSESWGYSNQPQHF	TGTGCCAGCAGTGAAAGTTGGGGATATAGCAATCAGCCCCAGCATTTT
-	TRBV9	few	TRBJ1-6	CASSVDFGGSTPLHF	TGTGCCAGCAGCGTAGATTTCGGGGGGTCCACACCCCTCCACTTT
-	TRBV27	few	TRBJ2-3	CASSLKRTDTQYF	TGTGCCAGCAGTTTGAAACGCACAGATACGCAGTATTTT
-	TRBV15	many	TRBJ2-7	CATSRDRRSYEQYF	TGTGCCACCAGCAGAGATCGTCGGAGCTACGAGCAGTACTTC
-	TRBV5-1	-	TRBJ1-5	CASSPGGDQPQHF	TGCGCCAGCAGCCCGGGGGGAGACCAGCCCCAGCATTTT
TRBD2	TRBV11-2	few	TRBJ2-5	CASSLAQIPGLAWETQYF	TGTGCCAGCAGCTTAGCCCAGATCCCGGGACTAGCATGGGAGACCCAGTACTTC
-	TRBV11-2	-	TRBJ1-2	CASSQGLGYGYTF	TGTGCCAGCAGCCAGGGACTCGGCTATGGCTACACCTTC